The source of this T cell receptor (beta chain) is a study of T cell responses to AZD1222 COVID-19 vaccine. This CDR3 contains 15 residues. Germline-derived CDR1 and CDR2 are SGDLS and YYNGEE. The ends were cut back, 0 bases at V and 0 bases at J, with 8 bases in the middle. A note on this clone: Its antigen is undetermined.

Study results and limitations: Among the donors, most were white British and more were female, and clonal diversity was possibly underestimated. The CD4 TCRs associated with vaccination extended across spike and predominated at 160-218 and 743-854.

Profiling relied on immunoSEQ multiplex PCR, and the TCRdb table lists in-frame clones only, not all of them. The data contain some 86,000 clones, about nine tenths of them singletons. Source: peripheral blood, taken 28 days after the second AZD1222 dose. The receptor comes from an adult who received the AZD1222 COVID-19 vaccine. The rearrangement uses TRBV9 and TRBJ2-3; no firm D call. CDR3 protein: CASSVAGVSTDTQYF. The CDR3 bases are TGTGCCAGCAGCGTAGCTGGGGTAAGCACAGATACGCAGTATTTT.